This TCR beta chain is from a study of shared clonotypes between healthy human individuals. Points from the study as a whole: Non-shared clonotypes had lower generation probabilities than clonotypes shared by all four sorted-subset donors.

Of note for this clone: Its antigen is still unknown.

CD45RO-negative CD8 cells positively selected for CCR7 made up the naive population, which excluded terminally differentiated effector memory CD45RA+ cells. This CDR3 comprises 15 residues. CDR1 and CDR2 (germline): MGHRA, YSYEKL. Trimming removed 1 base at V and 3 bases at J, with 12 bases between. Produced via immunoSEQ multiplex PCR; TCRdb's table is partial and in-frame only. This table has roughly 1,800,000 clones, roughly 95% appearing once. Input material: naive CD8+ T cells sorted from blood. The chain uses TRBV4-1 and TRBJ1-2; tentative D call: TRBD1 (5 bases). The sequence derives from a man aged 18 to 30 in good health. This CDR3 reads CASSQVQGSDYGYTF. The DNA of the CDR3 is TGCGCCAGCAGCCAAGTTCAGGGTAGTGACTATGGCTACACCTTC.